This passage covers 18 T cell receptor beta chains from one sample sequenced in a study of T-cell memory formation after mild COVID-19. TCRdb processed the 5' RACE reads anew with MiXCR; each CDR3 protein has one entry. The sample carries under 550,000 distinct CDR3 sequences, approximately 19% recorded once. Sequencing used PBMCs or a T cell subset sorted from them (not recorded which). These receptors were collected from a young man who had mild COVID-19 (a few samples of this study predate the infection). Cell type and time point are not known.

V and J are TRBV20-1 and TRBJ2-6; tentative D call: TRBD1 (5 bases). The CDR3 runs to 17 residues. V was cut by 1 base and J by 2 bases, with 15 bases left in between. The V gene's germline CDR1 is DFQATT and CDR2 SNEGSKA (reference sequence). CDR3 region: CSARVAGYSTGANVLTF. The DNA of the CDR3 is TGCAGTGCTAGAGTCGCAGGGTATTCTACTGGGGCCAACGTCCTGACTTTC.

This clonotype was picked up many times. J is TRBJ2-3 and V is TRBV12-3 or TRBV12-4; 7 bases fit TRBD1. J lost 4 bases, V lost 5 bases, and 9 bases had no gene match. The CDR3 is 15 amino acids. The CDR3 sequence is CASSPPGGRADTQYF. The CDR3 nucleotides are TGTGCCAGCAGTCCCCCAGGGGGTAGGGCAGATACGCAGTATTTT.

This clonotype was detected a few times. This rearrangement joins TRBV7-9 to TRBJ2-1, with 15 bases lining up with TRBD2. Germline loops: CDR1 SEHNR, CDR2 FQNEAQ (reference sequence). CDR3 length equals 17 residues. Unmatched junction bases numbered 5, after V lost 3 bases and J lost 5 bases. The CDR3 is CASSFARTSGGDNEQFF. Here the CDR3 DNA reads TGTGCCAGCAGCTTCGCTAGGACTAGCGGGGGGGACAATGAGCAGTTCTTC.

This clonotype was seen more than once but under ten times. The chain employs TRBV7-2 and TRBJ1-1; D ambiguous. Trimming cost V 0 bases and J 4 bases, with 12 bases left between them. From germline, CDR1 is SGHTA and CDR2 FQGNSA. This CDR3 is 15 amino acids long. CDR3 loop: CASSLAGGLSTEAFF. The CDR3 nucleotides read TGTGCCAGCAGCTTAGCGGGAGGACTGAGCACTGAAGCTTTCTTT.

This clonotype has more than one count but fewer than ten. V is TRBV7-9 and J is TRBJ2-7; possible D gene TRBD2, 7 bases. The CDR3 covers 16 residues. Trimming shortened V by 4 bases and J by 4 bases, and 20 bases separated the two germline ends. Per the germline V gene, CDR1 is SEHNR and CDR2 is FQNEAQ (reference sequence). CDR3 DNA sequence: TGTGCCAGCAGCTCGACCCCGGGGGGCGGTTGGTACGAGCAGTACGTC. It encodes CASSSTPGGGWYEQYV.

This clonotype was seen a few times. The chain employs TRBV7-2 and TRBJ2-4; possible D gene TRBD1, 6 bases. The CDR3 contains 14 residues. V lost 5 bases to trimming and J lost 6 bases, with 14 bases between them. Germline assignment: CDR1 SGHTA and CDR2 FQGNSA. CDR3 sequence reads: CASSLNRAVNIQYF. CDR3 DNA: TGTGCCAGCAGCCTAAACAGGGCTGTAAACATTCAGTACTTC.

The chain is built from TRBV9 and TRBJ1-2; TRBD1 aligns across 8 bases. The CDR3 runs to 15 residues. V shed 4 bases, J shed 2 bases, and the junction held 7 bases outside the gene matches. The germline V gene encodes CDR1 SGDLS and CDR2 YYNGEE. The CDR3 here is CASSRRTGQNYGYTF. For the CDR3, the DNA is TGTGCCAGCAGCCGTCGGACAGGGCAGAACTATGGCTACACCTTC.

This clonotype was counted at least ten times. The chain recombines TRBV4-2 with TRBJ1-6; 12 bases align to TRBD1. Looked up from germline, CDR1 is LGHNA and CDR2 is YNFKEQ. The length of the CDR3 is 16 residues. V shed 5 bases and J 12 bases; nucleotides not matched to a gene: 11. The CDR3 loop is CASSTRDRGRDGPLHF. The CDR3 DNA is TGTGCCAGCAGCACTAGGGACAGGGGGCGCGACGGACCCCTCCACTTT.

This clonotype was observed a few times. The chain carries TRBV6-2 or TRBV6-3 and TRBJ2-1; D unclear. In germline, CDR1 is MNHEY, CDR2 SVGEGT. The V gene lost 2 bases and the J gene lost 3 bases, with 14 bases spanning the gap. The CDR3 covers 16 residues. CDR3 sequence reads: CASSYRTAAGYNEQFF. In DNA form, the CDR3 reads TGTGCCAGCAGTTACCGTACCGCGGCAGGCTACAATGAGCAGTTCTTC.

The rearrangement uses TRBV29-1 and TRBJ1-1; D gene uncertain. The ends were cut back, 4 bases at V and 11 bases at J, with 11 bases in the middle. Germline V gene lookup returns CDR1 SQVTM and CDR2 ANQGSEA. This CDR3 contains 10 residues. CDR3 sequence reads: CSVADGRAFF. CDR3 bases: TGCAGCGTTGCCGACGGGAGGGCTTTCTTT.

The chain is built from TRBV4-3 and TRBJ2-7, with a possible D match to TRBD1 (6 bases). CDR1 is LGHNA and CDR2 is YSLEER in the germline V gene. V dropped 0 bases and J dropped 2 bases, with 11 bases sitting between them. The CDR3 totals 15 residues. Written as DNA, the CDR3 is TGCGCCAGCAGCCAAGATGGAAAGGGGGCCTACGAGCAGTACTTC. It translates to CASSQDGKGAYEQYF.

This clonotype was seen a few times. This chain connects TRBV3-1 to TRBJ2-2, with 9 bases matching TRBD2. Looked up from germline, CDR1 is LGHDT and CDR2 is YNNKEL (reference sequence). The ends lost 4 bases at V and 3 bases at J; junction bases unmatched: 15. This CDR3 spans 19 amino acids. The CDR3 sequence is CASSLRSLIGLAHTGELFF. CDR3 bases: TGTGCCAGCAGCCTAAGGAGCCTGATAGGACTAGCGCACACCGGGGAGCTGTTTTTT.

This clonotype was counted at least ten times. The gene calls are TRBV7-9 and TRBJ2-1, with D maybe TRBD2 (6 bases). The length of the CDR3 is 15 residues. Trimming shortened V by 2 bases and J by 5 bases, and 13 bases separated the two germline ends. Germline V lookup: CDR1 SEHNR, CDR2 FQNEAQ (reference sequence). This CDR3 reads CASSLRGSGDNEQFF. DNA for the CDR3: TGTGCCAGCAGCTTACGGGGGTCGGGTGACAATGAGCAGTTCTTC.

This sequence joins TRBV7-9 and TRBJ2-5, with 8 bases identical to TRBD1. V lost 5 bases to trimming and J lost 4 bases; unmatched junction nucleotides: 9. The CDR3 runs to 15 residues. Germline CDR1 is SEHNR and CDR2 is FQNEAQ (reference sequence). The CDR3 nucleotides read TGTGCCAGCAGCCCCCCTCAGGGGGCGCGAGAGACCCAGTACTTC. Amino acid sequence: CASSPPQGARETQYF. The full variable domain, with the rest looked up from reference TRBV7-9 and TRBJ2-5, is DTGVSQNPRHKITKRGQNVTFRCDPISEHNRLYWYRQTLGQGPEFLTYFQNEAQLEKSRLLSDRFSAERPKGSFSTLEIQRTEQGDSAMYLCASSPPQGARETQYFGPGTRLLVL.

V is TRBV20-1 and J is TRBJ2-3; 9 nucleotides align to TRBD2. V lost 0 bases, J lost 6 bases, and 4 bases stayed unmatched. Germline CDR1 and CDR2: DFQATT and SNEGSKA (reference sequence). The CDR3 extends over 14 amino acids. CDR3 region: CSARDPRGGDTQYF. DNA for the CDR3: TGCAGTGCTAGAGATCCGCGGGGGGGTGATACGCAGTATTTT.

V and J are TRBV27 and TRBJ2-1; 9 bases are shared with TRBD1. Losses at the gene ends were 5 bases for V and 4 bases for J; bases not matched to a gene: 6. Germline-derived CDR1 and CDR2 are MNHEY and SMNVEV (reference sequence). This CDR3 has 15 amino acids. For the CDR3, the DNA is TGTGCCAGCAGTGCGCCAGGACAGGGGTACAATGAGCAGTTCTTC. Its protein product is CASSAPGQGYNEQFF.

The chain links TRBV3-1 to TRBJ2-7, with D perhaps TRBD1 or TRBD2 (5 bases each). The V end lost 1 base, the J end lost 5 bases, and 15 bases lay between the germline ends. In germline, CDR1 is LGHDT, CDR2 YNNKEL (reference sequence). This CDR3 has 15 residues. CDR3 bases: TGTGCCAGCAGCCAAGGGGTGGGGACGGTAAACGAGCAGTACTTC. Translating it yields CASSQGVGTVNEQYF.

The chain links TRBV20-1 to TRBJ1-2; maybe TRBD1 (5 bases). The V gene lost 0 bases and the J gene lost 8 bases, with 16 bases spanning the gap. This CDR3 contains 14 residues. Germline CDR1 and CDR2: DFQATT and SNEGSKA (reference sequence). The CDR3 is CSARDFGGRQGYTF. CDR3 DNA: TGCAGTGCTAGAGATTTTGGGGGTCGCCAGGGCTACACCTTC.